Following are 10 T cell receptor beta chains from one sample sequenced in a study of blood T cell repertoires in COVID-19. The method was immunoSEQ multiplex PCR; TCRdb's version includes in-frame clones alone and lacks a portion of them. The data show roughly 300,000 clones, approximately 84% seen once. The specimen sequenced was peripheral blood. These receptors all stem from a human donor with COVID-19, enrolled during active disease. The donor label of this sample is uncertain.

This clone was counted a few times. J is TRBJ1-6 and V is TRBV28; D is perhaps TRBD1 (6 bases). CDR3 size: 18 residues. Per germline, CDR1 MDHEN and CDR2 SYDVKM. The V and J ends lost 4 bases and 2 bases respectively, with 18 bases between them. CDR3 sequence (DNA): TGTGCCAGCAGTTCCTCCACTCTCAGGGGTACCTATAATTCACCCCTCCACTTT. Its protein is CASSSSTLRGTYNSPLHF.

CDR3 DNA sequence: TGTGCCAGCTCACCACGAGCAGGGGAGGGTGAAAAACTGTTTTTT. Encoded protein: CASSPRAGEGEKLFF. The chain couples TRBV18 to TRBJ1-4, with D possibly being TRBD1 (6 bases). CDR1 and CDR2 from the germline V gene are KGHSH and LQKENI. Deletions cut 1 base from V and 7 bases from J, with 13 bases between. CDR3 length equals 15 residues.

This sequence joins TRBV18 and TRBJ2-1; possible D gene TRBD2, 5 bases. Germline loops: CDR1 KGHSH, CDR2 LQKENI. The V end was cut by 1 base, the J end by 0 bases, with 13 bases between. The CDR3 consists of 17 residues. CDR3 in amino acids: CASSPRSLVDSYNEQFF. The CDR3 region has the DNA TGTGCCAGCTCACCACGTTCACTAGTTGACTCCTACAATGAGCAGTTCTTC.

J is TRBJ2-7 and V is TRBV27, with TRBD2 identical over 15 bases. Germline V gene lookup returns CDR1 MNHEY and CDR2 SMNVEV (reference sequence). CDR3 length: 16 amino acids. Germline trimming cut 6 bases from V and 2 bases from J; bases unmatched to any gene: 5. The CDR3 coding sequence is TGTGCCAGCAGAGGACTAGCGGGAGGGCGTACCTACGAGCAGTACTTC. Its translation is CASRGLAGGRTYEQYF.

V and J are TRBV4-1 and TRBJ2-6, with 7 nucleotides matching TRBD1. The CDR3 is 20 amino acids. The V gene end was trimmed by 0 bases and the J gene end by 1 base; junction bases not matched to a gene: 12. CDR1 is MGHRA and CDR2 is YSYEKL in the germline V gene. The CDR3 loop is CASSQDLAGTALSGANVLTF. The CDR3 DNA follows: TGCGCCAGCAGCCAAGACCTGGCCGGGACAGCATTGTCTGGGGCCAACGTCCTGACTTTC.

This clone has just a few counts. The chain employs TRBV10-1 and TRBJ1-1, with a tentative D call TRBD1 (6 bases). The V end was cut by 0 bases, the J end by 4 bases, with 9 bases between. CDR3 size: 14 residues. From germline, CDR1 is WNHNN and CDR2 SYGVQD (reference sequence). The CDR3 region has the DNA TGCGCCAGCAGTGAGTCGGGGGCCGCCACTGAAGCTTTCTTT. Translating gives CASSESGAATEAFF.

CDR3 sequence reads: CASSFASGIGHEQFF. The CDR3 DNA reads as TGTGCCAGCAGCTTCGCGAGCGGGATTGGGCATGAGCAGTTCTTC. The chain employs TRBV5-4 and TRBJ2-1; 7 bases line up with TRBD2. The germline V gene encodes CDR1 SGHNT and CDR2 YYREEE (reference sequence). V shed 2 bases and J 8 bases; nucleotides not matched to a gene: 10. This CDR3 is built from 15 residues.

The chain links TRBV19 to TRBJ2-3; 8 positions agree with TRBD2. The V gene end was trimmed by 1 base and the J gene end by 5 bases; junction bases not matched to a gene: 5. Germline lookup yields CDR1 LNHDA and CDR2 SQIVND (reference sequence). This CDR3 has 15 residues. The CDR3 region is CASSIGAGEGDTQYF. The CDR3, as DNA: TGTGCCAGTAGTATAGGAGCGGGAGAGGGAGATACGCAGTATTTT.

J is TRBJ2-4 and V is TRBV28; D is undetermined. From germline, CDR1 is MDHEN and CDR2 SYDVKM. Trimming removed 3 bases at V and 9 bases at J, with 15 bases between. This CDR3 spans 14 amino acids. CDR3 bases: TGTGCCAGCAGTTTTGCCATTTTCCCTAGCATTCAGTACTTC. This encodes CASSFAIFPSIQYF.

This sequence joins TRBV27 and TRBJ2-7; 9 nucleotides agree with TRBD1. The CDR3 runs 14 residues. Germline CDR1 reads MNHEY; CDR2 reads SMNVEV (reference sequence). Germline trimming cut 3 bases from V and 5 bases from J; bases unmatched to any gene: 5. CDR3 loop: CASSFGQGRHEQYF. CDR3 DNA sequence: TGTGCCAGCAGTTTCGGACAGGGGAGGCACGAGCAGTACTTC.